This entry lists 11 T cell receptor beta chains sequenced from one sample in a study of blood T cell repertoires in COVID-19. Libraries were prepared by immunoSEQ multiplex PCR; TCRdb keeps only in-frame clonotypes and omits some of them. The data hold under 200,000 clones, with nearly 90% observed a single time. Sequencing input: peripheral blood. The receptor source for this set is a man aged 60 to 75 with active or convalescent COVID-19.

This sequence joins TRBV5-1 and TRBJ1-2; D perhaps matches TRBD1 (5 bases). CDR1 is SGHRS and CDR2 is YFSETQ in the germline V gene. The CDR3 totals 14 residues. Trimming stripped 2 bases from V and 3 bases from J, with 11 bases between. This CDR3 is CASSLNGGDYGYTF. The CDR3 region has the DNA TGCGCCAGCAGCTTAAACGGAGGGGACTATGGCTACACCTTC.

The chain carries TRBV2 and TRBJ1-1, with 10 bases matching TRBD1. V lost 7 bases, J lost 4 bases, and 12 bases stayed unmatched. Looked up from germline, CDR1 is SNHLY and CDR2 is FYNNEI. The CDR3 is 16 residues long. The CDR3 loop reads CASIQDRGGVSTEAFF. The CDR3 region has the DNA TGTGCCAGCATCCAGGACAGGGGGGGTGTAAGCACTGAAGCTTTCTTT.

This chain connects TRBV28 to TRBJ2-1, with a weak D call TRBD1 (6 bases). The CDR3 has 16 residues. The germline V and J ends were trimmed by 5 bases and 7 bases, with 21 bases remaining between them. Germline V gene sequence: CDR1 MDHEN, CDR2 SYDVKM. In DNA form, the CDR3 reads TGTGCCAGCAGTCAGACAACAGGGAGTTTACTTAATGAGCAGTTCTTC. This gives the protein CASSQTTGSLLNEQFF.

The CDR3 nucleotides are TGTGCCAGCAGCCCGAGGACAGGGGTCTATGGCTACACCTTC. Translated, it gives CASSPRTGVYGYTF. The V gene is TRBV9, the J gene TRBJ1-2; TRBD1 agrees at 9 bases. Germline lookup yields CDR1 SGDLS and CDR2 YYNGEE. The CDR3 has 14 residues. The trim removed 4 bases at V and 4 bases at J, leaving 5 bases unmatched.

The CDR3 DNA sequence: TGTGCCATCAGTGAGTCGAGGGTGGCCGGCGGGGAGCTGTTTTTT. Amino acid sequence: CAISESRVAGGELFF. The rearrangement uses TRBV10-3 and TRBJ2-2, with TRBD2 as a possible D gene (5 bases). V was cut by 0 bases and J by 7 bases, with 12 bases left in between. Germline V gene sequence: CDR1 ENHRY, CDR2 SYGVKD. The CDR3 runs to 15 residues.

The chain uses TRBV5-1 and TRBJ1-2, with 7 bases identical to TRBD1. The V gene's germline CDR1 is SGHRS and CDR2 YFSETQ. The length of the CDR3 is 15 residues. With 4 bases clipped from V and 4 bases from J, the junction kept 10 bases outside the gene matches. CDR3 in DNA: TGCGCCAGCAGCGCCTACACAGGGGCCGCCTATGGCTACACCTTC. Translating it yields CASSAYTGAAYGYTF.

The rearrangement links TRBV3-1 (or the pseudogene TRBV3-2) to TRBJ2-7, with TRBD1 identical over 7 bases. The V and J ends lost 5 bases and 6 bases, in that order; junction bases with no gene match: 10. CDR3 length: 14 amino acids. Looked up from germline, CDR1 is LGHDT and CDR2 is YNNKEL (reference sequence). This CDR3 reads CASSKLGTAGEQYF. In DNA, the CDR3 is TGTGCCAGCAGCAAGTTAGGGACAGCCGGCGAGCAGTACTTC.

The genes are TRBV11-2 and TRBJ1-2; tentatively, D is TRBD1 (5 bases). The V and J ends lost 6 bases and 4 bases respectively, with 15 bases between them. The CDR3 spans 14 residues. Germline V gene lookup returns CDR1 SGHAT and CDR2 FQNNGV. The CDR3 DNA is TGTGCCAGCAGGTTTCAGGGAAAGGGCTATGGCTACACCTTC. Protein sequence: CASRFQGKGYGYTF.

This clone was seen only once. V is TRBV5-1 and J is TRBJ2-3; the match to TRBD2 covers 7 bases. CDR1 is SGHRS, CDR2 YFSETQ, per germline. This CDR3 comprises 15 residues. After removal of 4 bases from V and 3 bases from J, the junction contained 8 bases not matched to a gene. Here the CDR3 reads CASSKSGAQTDTQYF. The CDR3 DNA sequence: TGCGCCAGCAGCAAGAGCGGGGCACAAACAGATACGCAGTATTTT. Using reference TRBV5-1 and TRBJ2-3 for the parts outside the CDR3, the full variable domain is KAGVTQTPRYLIKTRGQQVTLSCSPISGHRSVSWYQQTPGQGLQFLFEYFSETQRNKGNFPGRFSGRQFSNSRSEMNVSTLELGDSALYLCASSKSGAQTDTQYFGPGTRLTVL.

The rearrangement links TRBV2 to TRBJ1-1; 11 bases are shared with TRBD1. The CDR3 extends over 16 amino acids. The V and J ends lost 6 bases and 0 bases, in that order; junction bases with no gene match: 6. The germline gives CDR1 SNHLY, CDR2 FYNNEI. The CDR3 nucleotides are TGTGCCAGCAGCCTGGGACAGGGGGACCTGAACACTGAAGCTTTCTTT. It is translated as CASSLGQGDLNTEAFF.

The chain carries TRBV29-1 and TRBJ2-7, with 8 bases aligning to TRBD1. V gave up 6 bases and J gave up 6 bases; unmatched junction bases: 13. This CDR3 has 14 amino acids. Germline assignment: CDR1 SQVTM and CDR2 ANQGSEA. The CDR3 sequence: CSVSAGTGEFEQYF. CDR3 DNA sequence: TGCAGCGTGTCCGCCGGGACAGGCGAATTCGAGCAGTACTTC.